This TCR beta chain derives from a study of blood T cell repertoires in COVID-19 (dated by TCRdb to the early 2020s). Notes on the research overall: The collaborator samples originated in the United States, Italy and Spain and spanned the acute and convalescent phases of COVID-19. Where available, HLA class I and class II types were taken from metadata supplied by the sample provider and were not determined by assay-based typing. The samples were drawn from the first 160 participants of the ongoing ImmuneRACE study and from 950 to 1,500 subjects provided by 6 global collaborators. A de-identified subject ID, COVID-19 status, age in years and sex were almost always included in the sample metadata. Deeply sampled blood TCRbeta repertoires from subjects exposed to, actively infected with, or recovered from COVID-19 were included in the dataset. The prospective study material was composed of cDNA or gDNA derived from T cells, B-cell-depleted T cells, or PBMCs. The repertoires were released in a freely available public database intended as a resource for research on the immune response to SARS-CoV-2. General conclusions and limits of the study: The quantity of clinical and demographic metadata differed by source and by participant and was supplied without curation.

Each collaborating institution followed its own protocols to collect whole blood in K2EDTA tubes. For TCRbeta analysis, collaborators shipped samples in one of three forms: frozen whole blood, isolated PBMCs, or DNA extracted from either of those sample types. Sequences SGHTA (CDR1) and FQGNSA (CDR2) are obtained from the germline V gene. The CDR3 measures 16 amino acids from cysteine to phenylalanine. Only the CDR3 DNA stays, 48 bases, in frame from base 1. After removal of 0 bases from V and 8 bases from J, the junction retains 10 bases not matched to a gene. TCRbeta CDR3 regions were amplified from genomic DNA using the immunoSEQ Assay, a bias-controlled multiplex PCR. For the original study's pipeline: Within the assay, amplification of reference gene primers was used to estimate how many nucleated cells each sample contained. To quantify the absolute abundance of each unique TCRbeta CDR3 rearrangement, sequence reads were collapsed and filtered. For each sample, productive Simpson clonality was calculated as the square root of Simpson's diversity index across productive rearrangements. TCRdb retrieved this table from immuneACCESS and kept in-frame rearrangements only. Not all clones are present; in checked studies, unresolved V genes account for under half, and no reason is known for the remainder. The V and J calls and the clone size are those of that table, but D and trimming were determined from the DNA. Here the sample has approximately 200,000 clones; around three quarters occur a single time. The ten most abundant clones make up 17% of the sample.

As for this clone: Its antigen target is currently unknown. Base qualities are missing; no much larger clone stands one base away.

The chain was built from TRBV7-2 and TRBJ2-1; 7 of the junction bases match TRBD2. Sequencing used peripheral blood. The sequence was obtained from a man in his 60s with active or convalescent COVID-19. The CDR3 corresponds to CASSLASGLGSHEQFF. At the DNA level, the sequence is TGTGCCAGCAGCTTAGCGTCAGGACTAGGGTCGCATGAGCAGTTCTTC.